Listed below are T cell receptor beta chains from one sample, sequenced in a study of cytomegalovirus exposure and HLA in healthy donors. Produced via immunoSEQ multiplex PCR; TCRdb's table is partial and in-frame only. This table has about 79,000 clones, approximately 61% appearing once. The sample was PBMCs. These receptors were taken from a woman aged 45-65 years in good health and CMV-seropositive. CDR3s include the opening cysteine and the closing phenylalanine or tryptophan. Each record gives: CDR3 length, D gene, clone size, V gene, J gene, CDR3 DNA, CDR3 protein. The D gene is left open where the match is weak. Clone sizes are given selectively: once, few, many, or a class where the clone is expanded.

>16|NA|NA|TRBV4-1|TRBJ1-4
TGCGCCAGCAGCCAGCTACAGGAGACGGCTAATGAAAAACTGTTTTTT
CASSQLQETANEKLFF
>15|NA|NA|TRBV5-1|TRBJ1-1
TGCGCCAGCAGCTTAGCCGCACTAAGGAACACTGAAGCTTTCTTT
CASSLAALRNTEAFF
>16|TRBD2|NA|TRBV4-2|TRBJ2-1
TGTGCCAGCAGCCAAGATGGAAGCGGGGGGGCCAATGAGCAGTTCTTC
CASSQDGSGGANEQFF
>13|NA|NA|TRBV6-6|TRBJ1-6
TGTGCCAGCAGCCCTACGGGACACCCAACCCTCCACTTT
CASSPTGHPTLHF
>17|NA|NA|TRBV21-1|TRBJ1-3
TGTGCCAGCAGCACGGGGGGTCAGGAAGGGCCTGGAAACACCATATATTTT
CASSTGGQEGPGNTIYF
>13|NA|NA|TRBV6-6|TRBJ2-7
TGTGCCAGTCTCGGGTGGGAGCGGAACGAGCAGTACTTC
CASLGWERNEQYF
>14|TRBD1|NA|TRBV7-9|TRBJ1-2
TGTGCCAGCAGCCAAGTCACAGGGGGATATGGCTACACCTTC
CASSQVTGGYGYTF
>15|TRBD1|NA|TRBV5-1|TRBJ1-6
TGCGCCAGCAGCTTCGGGGGGACAGGGGATTCACCCCTCCACTTT
CASSFGGTGDSPLHF
>15|TRBD1|few|TRBV18|TRBJ2-5
TGTGCCAGCTCATTTACAGGGGCGGAGGTAGAGACCCAGTACTTC
CASSFTGAEVETQYF
>15|NA|NA|TRBV28|TRBJ1-4
TGTGCCAGCACTCTGGGGGGGTCAGGGTTAGAAAAACTGTTTTTT
CASTLGGSGLEKLFF
>16|TRBD1|NA|TRBV19|TRBJ1-6
TGTGCCAGTAGTATCCGGACAGGGGTCGACGATTCACCCCTCCACTTT
CASSIRTGVDDSPLHF
>14|TRBD1|NA|TRBV10-3|TRBJ1-1
TGTGCCATCGGGACAGGGGCGGGGGCCACTGAAGCTTTCTTT
CAIGTGAGATEAFF
>16|NA|NA|TRBV10-3|TRBJ1-1
TGTGCCATCAGTCACGCCACGCAGATGCCGAACACTGAAGCTTTCTTT
CAISHATQMPNTEAFF
>16|NA|NA|TRBV21-1|TRBJ1-1
TGTGCCAGCAGCAAAGAAATTCAAAACCTAAACACTGAAGCTTTCTTT
CASSKEIQNLNTEAFF
>14|TRBD2|NA|TRBV29-1|TRBJ2-1
TGCAGCGTCCCGAGGAGCGGGGGGTACAATGAGCAGTTCTTC
CSVPRSGGYNEQFF
>14|TRBD2|NA|TRBV6-1|TRBJ2-1
TGTGCCAGCAGAGGACTAGAATGGAGCGATGAGCAGTTCTTC
CASRGLEWSDEQFF
>13|NA|NA|TRBV5-1|TRBJ1-1
TGCGCCAGCAGCTTGCGCGGGAACACTGAAGCTTTCTTT
CASSLRGNTEAFF
>14|NA|NA|TRBV5-6|TRBJ1-1
TGTGCCAGCAGGAGAGGGGCAGGGGACACTGAAGCTTTCTTT
CASRRGAGDTEAFF
>13|NA|NA|TRBV14|TRBJ1-2
TGTGCCAGCAGCGTACAGGAGGGTACTGGCTACACCTTC
CASSVQEGTGYTF
>15|NA|NA|TRBV27|TRBJ2-2
TGTGCCAGCAGTCCTCGGTCCCGGCGGGCCGGGGAGCTGTTTTTT
CASSPRSRRAGELFF
>15|NA|NA|TRBV6-1|TRBJ2-5
TGTGCCAGCAATGGGGTTGCCGGGACTCAAGAGACCCAGTACTTC
CASNGVAGTQETQYF
>16|NA|NA|TRBV18|TRBJ1-1
TGTGCCAGCTCACCACCGCTCAAGAAGCCGAACACTGAAGCTTTCTTT
CASSPPLKKPNTEAFF
>11|NA|NA|TRBV5-6|TRBJ2-1
TGTGCCAGCAGCTTATATCCGGAGCAGTTCTTC
CASSLYPEQFF
>15|TRBD1|NA|TRBV18|TRBJ1-4
TGTGCCAGCTCAAATGACAGGGGGACTAATGAAAAACTGTTTTTT
CASSNDRGTNEKLFF
>14|NA|NA|TRBV28|TRBJ1-3
TGTGCCAGCCGCACAGTGGGCTCTGGAAACACCATATATTTT
CASRTVGSGNTIYF
>14|TRBD1|once|TRBV2|TRBJ1-1
TGTGCCAGCATGGGCAGGGGGCGGAACACTGAAGCTTTCTTT
CASMGRGRNTEAFF
>15|NA|NA|TRBV5-5|TRBJ1-5
TGTGCCAGCAGCTTGAACAGGGCGCTGGGTCAGCCCCAGCATTTT
CASSLNRALGQPQHF
>16|TRBD1|NA|TRBV7-6|TRBJ1-2
TGTGCCAGCAGCTTAGAGGCAGGGACAGGAGTCTATGGCTACACCTTC
CASSLEAGTGVYGYTF
>14|NA|NA|TRBV5-1|TRBJ1-4
TGCGCCAGCAGCTTGCACAGGGACAACGAAAAACTGTTTTTT
CASSLHRDNEKLFF
>16|NA|NA|TRBV11-2|TRBJ2-2
TGTGCCAGCAGCTCCTTGGCAGGGGGGATCACCGGGGAGCTGTTTTTT
CASSSLAGGITGELFF
>15|TRBD1|NA|TRBV6-6|TRBJ1-1
TGTGCCAGCAGTTATTCGACAGGGTTTGGCACTGAAGCTTTCTTT
CASSYSTGFGTEAFF
>13|NA|NA|TRBV9|TRBJ1-2
TGTGCCAGCAGCGTAGGACAGCCCTATGGCTACACCTTC
CASSVGQPYGYTF
>14|TRBD1|NA|TRBV2|TRBJ1-5
TGTGCCAGCAGCCTGGACAGGGTGCGACAGCCCCAGCATTTT
CASSLDRVRQPQHF
>21|NA|NA|TRBV10-1|TRBJ1-3
TGCGCCAGCAGTGAGTCGGAACACTACCCGGGACACTGGCACTCTGGAAACACCATATATTTT
CASSESEHYPGHWHSGNTIYF
>18|TRBD1|NA|TRBV5-1|TRBJ2-2
TGCGCCAGCAGCCCGAGAAGAGGCGGGACAGGGAACACCGGGGAGCTGTTTTTT
CASSPRRGGTGNTGELFF
>12|NA|NA|TRBV4-1|TRBJ1-1
TGCGCCAGCAGCCAGTTAGCTGGGTCGGCTTTCTTT
CASSQLAGSAFF
>15|TRBD2|NA|TRBV7-9|TRBJ2-1
TGTGCCAGCAGACCCCTAACGGGGGGGCCGAATGAGCAGTTCTTC
CASRPLTGGPNEQFF
>13|TRBD1|once|TRBV11-2|TRBJ1-2
TGTGCCAGCAGCCTAACAGGGGAGAACGGCTGCACCTTC
CASSLTGENGCTF
>16|TRBD1|NA|TRBV7-6|TRBJ1-5
TGTGCCAGCAGCTTAGAGACAGGGGGAAGCAATCAGCCCCAGCATTTT
CASSLETGGSNQPQHF
>14|TRBD2|NA|TRBV2|TRBJ2-1
TGTGCCAGCAGCGGAGCGGGGGGGAACAATGAGCAGTTCTTC
CASSGAGGNNEQFF
>18|TRBD1|NA|TRBV11-2|TRBJ2-5
TGTGCCAGCCGTTCTTTACCAGGACAGGGGGCCTTTGGAGAGACCCAGTACTTC
CASRSLPGQGAFGETQYF
>17|NA|NA|TRBV27|TRBJ1-5
TGTGCCTGCAGTCGCGACGCACAGGGCTTGGGAAATCAGCCCCAGCATTTT
CACSRDAQGLGNQPQHF
>13|NA|few|TRBV19|TRBJ1-1
TGTGCCAGTAGTATGACAGGGAACACTGAAGCTTTCTTT
CASSMTGNTEAFF
>14|NA|NA|TRBV5-5|TRBJ1-2
TGTGCCAGCAGCTTCTTTGGGCTACGATATGGCTACACCTTC
CASSFFGLRYGYTF
>14|TRBD2|once|TRBV28|TRBJ2-2
TGTGCCAGCAGCTCGGGGGGATGGGGCGGGGAGCTGTTTTTT
CASSSGGWGGELFF
>15|NA|NA|TRBV14|TRBJ1-2
TGTGCCAGCAGCCAAGGGAGAGGGGGGGCCTATGGCTACACCTTC
CASSQGRGGAYGYTF
>16|NA|few|TRBV21-1|TRBJ1-5
TGTGCCAGCAGCCTAAGACAGGGGGGGGACGGTCAGCCCCAGCATTTT
CASSLRQGGDGQPQHF
>15|NA|NA|TRBV2|TRBJ1-4
TGTGCCCCTCGGGTCACCAATGCCACTAATGAAAAACTGTTTTTT
CAPRVTNATNEKLFF
>16|TRBD2|NA|TRBV7-6|TRBJ2-3
TGTGCCAGCAGCGCCTTAAGCGGGGCAAGCACAGATACGCAGTATTTT
CASSALSGASTDTQYF
>15|NA|few|TRBV28|TRBJ2-5
TGTGCCAGCCTCTCTGAGAGACAGGTCCAAGAGACCCAGTACTTC
CASLSERQVQETQYF
>13|NA|once|TRBV5-1|TRBJ2-2
TGCGCCAGCAGCGTGACAGGAAACGGGGAGCTGTTTTTT
CASSVTGNGELFF
>15|TRBD1|once|TRBV15|TRBJ2-5
TGTGCCACCAGCAGAGGAGGGACAGCCCAAGAGACCCAGTACTTC
CATSRGGTAQETQYF